The 16 T cell receptor beta chains reported below all come from one sample, sequenced in a study of shared clonotypes between healthy human individuals. Sequencing was performed with immunoSEQ multiplex PCR; in TCRdb, only in-frame clones are kept and a portion is missing. The table includes 2 million to 3 million clones, over 85% detected once. The sequencing sample was made of naive CD4+ T cells sorted from blood. Subset in this sample: CD45RA+ positively selected. These receptors were collected from a man between 18 and 35 years old in good health.

The sample holds one count of this clone. The V gene is TRBV2, the J gene TRBJ2-7, with TRBD1 matching over 7 bases. V was pared by 4 bases and J by 2 bases, with 5 bases of the junction left unmatched. The CDR3 runs 14 residues. Per the germline V gene, CDR1 is SNHLY and CDR2 is FYNNEI. In DNA, the CDR3 is TGTGCCAGCAGTGCGGCAGGGGGTCCCTACGAGCAGTACTTC. It encodes CASSAAGGPYEQYF.

The chain joins TRBV11-2 to TRBJ1-2, with D possibly being TRBD1 (5 bases). Per germline, CDR1 SGHAT and CDR2 FQNNGV. V lost 6 bases to trimming and J lost 2 bases, with 16 bases between them. The CDR3 is 15 amino acids. The CDR3 DNA reads as TGTGCCAGCAGACGCCGAGGGACGGTAAACTATGGCTACACCTTC. Encoded protein: CASRRRGTVNYGYTF.

This chain uses TRBV19 with TRBJ1-6, with no clear D. The CDR3 covers 14 residues. Germline CDR1 and CDR2: LNHDA and SQIVND (reference sequence). The germline V and J ends were trimmed by 3 bases and 6 bases, with 9 bases remaining between them. CDR3 protein: CASSIGIGNSPLHF. In nucleotides, the CDR3 is TGTGCCAGTAGTATCGGGATCGGTAATTCACCCCTCCACTTT.

The chain joins TRBV10-3 to TRBJ2-5, with 7 bases identical to TRBD2. Germline CDR1 reads ENHRY; CDR2 reads SYGVKD. This CDR3 has 15 amino acids. V lost 5 bases, J lost 3 bases, and 9 bases stayed unmatched. CDR3 coding DNA: TGTGCCATCAGTTGGGGGACGGGGGGAAAAGAGACCCAGTACTTC. This codes for CAISWGTGGKETQYF.

The chain employs TRBV19 and TRBJ1-4; D possibly corresponds to TRBD1 (5 bases). CDR3 length: 15 residues. The V and J ends lost 3 bases and 3 bases respectively, with 11 bases between them. Per the germline V gene, CDR1 is LNHDA and CDR2 is SQIVND (reference sequence). This CDR3 reads CASSIAAGPNEKLFF. The CDR3 DNA sequence: TGTGCCAGTAGTATTGCGGCAGGGCCTAATGAAAAACTGTTTTTT.

The chain joins TRBV7-9 to TRBJ2-3; 7 positions match TRBD1. CDR1 SEHNR and CDR2 FQNEAQ come from the germline V gene (reference sequence). The CDR3 is 16 amino acids. Trimming took 5 bases from V and 0 from J; bases not matched to a gene: 8. The CDR3, as DNA: TGTGCCAGCAGCAAAGCCCGGGACAGAAGCACAGATACGCAGTATTTT. Its protein product is CASSKARDRSTDTQYF.

The genes are TRBV11-3 and TRBJ2-2, with 7 bases aligning to TRBD1. V lost 4 bases to trimming and J lost 4 bases; unmatched junction nucleotides: 6. This CDR3 has 15 amino acids. From germline, CDR1 is SGHNT and CDR2 YENEEA. CDR3 in DNA: TGTGCCAGCAGCTCCGGACAGGTCGGCACCGGGGAGCTGTTTTTT. This translates into CASSSGQVGTGELFF.

The chain uses TRBV7-2 and TRBJ1-6; TRBD1 aligns across 10 bases. V lost 4 bases to trimming and J lost 7 bases; unmatched junction nucleotides: 4. The germline gives CDR1 SGHTA, CDR2 FQGNSA. This CDR3 is built from 15 residues. DNA of the CDR3: TGTGCCAGCAGCTCGCGACAGGGGGCGAATTCACCCCTCCACTTT. It yields the protein CASSSRQGANSPLHF.

The rearrangement links TRBV18 to TRBJ2-7; D unresolved. The V end lost 3 bases, the J end lost 1 base, and 10 bases lay between the germline ends. Looked up from germline, CDR1 is KGHSH and CDR2 is LQKENI. The CDR3 totals 14 residues. The CDR3 sequence is CASSPAMGSYEQYF. CDR3 DNA sequence: TGTGCCAGCTCACCCGCAATGGGATCCTACGAGCAGTACTTC. The variable domain in full, completed from reference TRBV18 and TRBJ2-7, reads NAGVMQNPRHLVRRRGQEARLRCSPMKGHSHVYWYRQLPEEGLKFMVYLQKENIIDESGMPKERFSAEFPKEGPSILRIQQVVRGDSAAYFCASSPAMGSYEQYFGPGTRLTVT.

With regard to this clone: The sample carries other DNA sequences with the same CDR3. The chain has TRBV19 and TRBJ1-5; perhaps TRBD1 as D (6 bases). The V gene lost 7 bases and the J gene lost 7 bases, with 14 bases spanning the gap. The CDR3 spans 13 residues. CDR1 is LNHDA, CDR2 SQIVND, per germline (reference sequence). The DNA of the CDR3 is TGTGCCAGTACTAAGGGGGGAGGACAGCCCCAGCATTTT. Translating it yields CASTKGGGQPQHF.

The V gene is TRBV7-9, the J gene TRBJ1-2; a weak D match, TRBD1 (5 bases). Trimming shortened V by 4 bases and J by 8 bases, and 17 bases separated the two germline ends. The CDR3 length is 14 residues. In germline, CDR1 is SEHNR, CDR2 FQNEAQ (reference sequence). CDR3 sequence: CASSWLQGIGGYTF. The CDR3 coding sequence is TGTGCCAGCAGCTGGCTCCAGGGAATTGGGGGCTACACCTTC.

This clone was counted a single time. The V call is TRBV27, the J call TRBJ1-2, with D possibly matching TRBD1 (5 bases). The CDR3 length is 15 residues. Germline CDR1 and CDR2: MNHEY and SMNVEV (reference sequence). V lost 8 bases, J lost 3 bases, and 19 bases lay in between. Here the CDR3 reads CASRRFFQGDYGYTF. In nucleotides, the CDR3 is TGTGCCAGCCGCCGATTCTTCCAGGGTGACTATGGCTACACCTTC.

The chain joins TRBV12-5 to TRBJ1-2; a weak D match, TRBD1 (6 bases). Germline V lookup: CDR1 LGHNT, CDR2 FRNRAP. V was clipped by 8 bases and J by 4 bases, with 23 bases between them. This CDR3 comprises 16 residues. The CDR3 nucleotides are TGTGCTAGTCCTACCCCCTCCCAGGGGCGAAGCTATGGCTACACCTTC. Amino acids: CASPTPSQGRSYGYTF. Full variable domain (missing parts from reference TRBV12-5 and TRBJ1-2): DARVTQTPRHKVTEMGQEVTMRCQPILGHNTVFWYRQTMMQGLELLAYFRNRAPLDDSGMPKDRFSAEMPDATLATLKIQPSEPRDSAVYFCASPTPSQGRSYGYTFGSGTRLTVV.

CDR3 amino acids: CASSFWTSNNNEQFF. CDR3 DNA: TGTGCCAGCAGCTTTTGGACTAGCAATAACAATGAGCAGTTCTTC. The gene calls are TRBV11-2 and TRBJ2-1; TRBD2 matches 8 bases. This CDR3 spans 15 amino acids. Germline lookup yields CDR1 SGHAT and CDR2 FQNNGV. With 3 bases clipped from V and 5 bases from J, the junction kept 6 bases outside the gene matches.

The chain's CDR3 is CAWTPGQGASGYTF. The CDR3 nucleotides read TGTGCCTGGACCCCGGGGCAGGGGGCGAGTGGCTACACCTTC. The chain recombines TRBV30 with TRBJ1-2, with TRBD1 identical over 8 bases. CDR1 is GTSNPN and CDR2 is SVGIG in the germline V gene (reference sequence). This CDR3 is 14 amino acids long. V dropped 4 bases and J dropped 7; count of bases not matched to a gene: 11.

J is TRBJ1-1 and V is TRBV27, with D tentatively TRBD1 (5 bases). This CDR3 spans 13 amino acids. Germline loops: CDR1 MNHEY, CDR2 SMNVEV (reference sequence). Trimming cost V 1 base and J 8 bases, with 11 bases left between them. The chain's CDR3 is CASSLYWGSEAFF. The CDR3, as DNA: TGTGCCAGCAGTTTATATTGGGGGTCGGAAGCTTTCTTT.